This TCR beta chain was identified during a study of blood T cell repertoires in COVID-19. Here immunoSEQ multiplex PCR was the method, and the copy in TCRdb shows in-frame clones only, minus some. The repertoire has more than 40,000 clones, around nine tenths of them found once; the top ten carry about 16%. Per germline, CDR1 LGHNA and CDR2 YSLEER. Trimming stripped 3 bases from V and 8 bases from J, with 16 bases between. The CDR3 runs 14 residues. The sequenced material came from peripheral blood. The chain uses TRBV4-3 and TRBJ1-2; D possibly corresponds to TRBD1 (5 bases). The sequence came from a man aged 55 to 70 with active or convalescent COVID-19. The CDR3 sequence: CASSQWGGVRGYTF. The CDR3 DNA sequence: TGCGCCAGCAGCCAGTGGGGAGGGGTGAGGGGCTACACCTTC.